This T cell receptor (beta chain) was recorded in a study of control samples from healthy donors and cancer patients. With V trimmed by 6 bases and J by 7 bases, 10 bases remained unmatched. Germline-derived CDR1 and CDR2 are SGDLS and YYNGEE. The CDR3 consists of 14 residues. TCRdb's copy holds only in-frame clones and misses some; the assay was immunoSEQ multiplex PCR. This sample has 150,000 to 200,000 clones, with more than 80% found just once. This TCR derives from a man aged 25 to 40 in good health. The V and J genes are TRBV9 and TRBJ1-2, with 9 bases identical to TRBD1. Material: blood. This CDR3 is CASTVETGGVGYTF. The CDR3, as DNA: TGTGCCAGCACGGTGGAAACAGGGGGCGTTGGCTACACCTTC.